These T cell receptor beta chains were read from a single sample in a study of blood T cell repertoires in COVID-19. Here immunoSEQ multiplex PCR was the method, and the copy in TCRdb shows in-frame clones only, minus some. The table records about 430,000 clones, 70% to 90% of them present only once. Sequencing input: PBMCs or T cells enriched from blood (not recorded which). All receptors come from a woman between 18 and 29 years old who had been exposed to COVID-19. Each CDR3 is given with its conserved first and last residue. D genes are given only for firm matches. Expanded clones get a size class; other rows say once, few or many, or leave the size out.

clone size | D gene | J gene | V gene | CDR3 DNA | CDR3 protein
NA | TRBD2 | TRBJ2-5 | TRBV27 | TGTGCCAGCAGAATCCAGACTAGCGGGGCCGAGACCCAGTACTTC | CASRIQTSGAETQYF
NA | TRBD1 | TRBJ2-7 | TRBV4-3 | TGCGCCAGCAGCCAAGGGACAGGTTACTACGAGCAGTACTTC | CASSQGTGYYEQYF
NA | NA | TRBJ1-2 | TRBV7-9 | TGTGCCAGCAGCGACGATCGGGGGAGGGATGGCTACACCTTC | CASSDDRGRDGYTF
NA | NA | TRBJ2-6 | TRBV9 | TGTGCCAGCAGCGTAGGCGGCTCTGGGGCCAACGTCCTGACTTTC | CASSVGGSGANVLTF
NA | NA | TRBJ2-1 | TRBV24-1 | TGTGCCACCAGTGATTCGAGCTCCTACAATGAGCAGTTCTTC | CATSDSSSYNEQFF
NA | NA | TRBJ2-2 | TRBV5-1 | TGCGCCAGCAGCTTGGGGCCGAACACCGGGGAGCTGTTTTTT | CASSLGPNTGELFF
NA | TRBD1 | TRBJ2-2 | TRBV6-5 | TGTGCCAGCATCCCGGGACAGGGGGCGAGCGGGGAGCTGTTTTTT | CASIPGQGASGELFF
once | NA | TRBJ2-1 | TRBV7-8 | TGTGCCAGCAGCTTCGACAGGTTCAATGAGCAGTTCTTC | CASSFDRFNEQFF
NA | NA | TRBJ1-6 | TRBV10-3 | TGTGCCATCAGTCAGGGCACCGATCTCCACTTT | CAISQGTDLHF
NA | NA | TRBJ2-2 | TRBV25-1 | TGTGCCAGCAGTGCTCCAGGGAACACCGGGGAGCTGTTTTTT | CASSAPGNTGELFF
NA | NA | TRBJ2-7 | TRBV3-1/TRBV3-2 | TGTGCCAGCAGCCATGCACAGGGTTTTAGCTACGAGCAGTACTTC | CASSHAQGFSYEQYF
few | TRBD1 | TRBJ1-1 | TRBV2 | TGTGCCACGACGGGACAGGGGGCTAACACTGAAGCTTTCTTT | CATTGQGANTEAFF
NA | NA | TRBJ2-7 | TRBV28 | TGTGCCAGCAGTATGAGAGGATACGAGCAGTACTTC | CASSMRGYEQYF
NA | TRBD1 | TRBJ2-5 | TRBV25-1 | TGTGCCAGCAGTGAATACTTAGGGGGCTCGGGAGAGACCCAGTACTTC | CASSEYLGGSGETQYF
NA | NA | TRBJ1-2 | TRBV4-1 | TGCGCCAGCAGCCAAGAGCCGGTTTCTTATGGCTACACCTTC | CASSQEPVSYGYTF
NA | TRBD2 | TRBJ2-1 | TRBV6-2/TRBV6-3 | TGTGCCAGCAGTTACGAGACTAGGGGAGGGAATGAGCAGTTCTTC | CASSYETRGGNEQFF
few | NA | TRBJ2-2 | TRBV18 | TGTGCCAGCTCACCACCATCAAGGACTTTCGCCGGGGAGCTGTTTTTT | CASSPPSRTFAGELFF
NA | TRBD1 | TRBJ2-2 | TRBV10-2 | TGCGCCAGCACCGGACAGGGCTTTGCCGGGGAGCTGTTTTTT | CASTGQGFAGELFF
NA | TRBD1 | TRBJ2-7 | TRBV20-1 | TGCAGTGCTAGTTCGGGACAGGGTACCTACGAGCAGTACTTC | CSASSGQGTYEQYF
NA | NA | TRBJ2-1 | TRBV7-3 | TGTGCCAGCAGCTTAGGCGGGGGCGAGACCGGGGAGCAGTTCTTC | CASSLGGGETGEQFF
NA | TRBD1 | TRBJ2-7 | TRBV19 | TGTGCCAGTAGTAACCCCGGGACAGCAACCTACGAGCAGTACTTC | CASSNPGTATYEQYF
NA | TRBD1 | TRBJ1-2 | TRBV12-3/TRBV12-4 | TGTGCCAGTCGAGGACAGGGGAATGGTGGCTACACCTTC | CASRGQGNGGYTF
NA | NA | TRBJ2-7 | TRBV27 | TGTGCCAGCAGAGAAAACACCATTCCCTACGAGCAGTACTTC | CASRENTIPYEQYF
NA | NA | TRBJ2-7 | TRBV19 | TGTGCCAGTAGTATTTGGTTTTTGGGGGCTTGGGCCTACGAGCAGTACTTC | CASSIWFLGAWAYEQYF
NA | NA | TRBJ2-7 | TRBV21-1 | TGTGCCAGCAGCAAAGTGTGTGCGGTCGCAGGGGCCTACGAGCAGTACTTC | CASSKVCAVAGAYEQYF
NA | TRBD2 | TRBJ2-1 | TRBV9 | TGTGCCAGCAGCGGTTCCCCCCGGGGGGACTACAATGAGCAGTTCTTC | CASSGSPRGDYNEQFF
NA | NA | TRBJ1-2 | TRBV5-1 | TGCGCCAGCAGCTTGGACAGTTTTGGCTACACCTTC | CASSLDSFGYTF
NA | NA | TRBJ2-2 | TRBV3-1/TRBV3-2 | TGTGCCAGCAGCGAAATGGGGGGAGGAGTTAACACCGGGGAGCTGTTTTTT | CASSEMGGGVNTGELFF
NA | NA | TRBJ1-6 | TRBV5-1 | TGCGCCAGCAGCTTGAGTTGGTCCAGGGCCGCCTATAATTCACCCCTCCACTTT | CASSLSWSRAAYNSPLHF
NA | NA | TRBJ2-1 | TRBV4-1 | TGCGCCAGCAGCCAAGATTTGCAGGGGAGGGAAAGCTACTACAATGAGCAGTTCTTC | CASSQDLQGRESYYNEQFF
NA | TRBD1 | TRBJ2-7 | TRBV28 | TGTGCCAGCAGTCGCAGGGGGATGGCTACCTACGAGCAGTACTTC | CASSRRGMATYEQYF
NA | TRBD1 | TRBJ1-2 | TRBV2 | TGTGCCAGCAGTGACGCCGAGACAGGGGAGGCTAACTATGGCTACACCTTC | CASSDAETGEANYGYTF
NA | NA | TRBJ1-4 | TRBV7-8 | TGTGCCAGCAGCGCCGGAACCGGAGGAGAAAAACTGTTTTTT | CASSAGTGGEKLFF
NA | NA | TRBJ2-2 | TRBV9 | TGTGCCAGCAGCGTAGACGGTGGCGGGGAGCTGTTTTTT | CASSVDGGGELFF
NA | NA | TRBJ2-7 | TRBV13 | TGTGCCAGCAGCTTAGTTGTCAGGGGCTACGAGCAGTACTTC | CASSLVVRGYEQYF
NA | TRBD2 | TRBJ2-7 | TRBV6-5 | TGTGCCAGCAGTTCCCGCCCAAGCGGGAGTTACGAGCAGTACTTC | CASSSRPSGSYEQYF
NA | TRBD1 | TRBJ1-1 | TRBV2 | TGTGCCAGCAGTGGACAGGGGGCTGGAACTGAAGCTTTCTTT | CASSGQGAGTEAFF
NA | NA | TRBJ1-2 | TRBV11-2 | TGTGCCAGCAGCCACCATCGGACAGACCTAAACTATGGCTACACCTTC | CASSHHRTDLNYGYTF
NA | TRBD2 | TRBJ2-7 | TRBV10-3 | TGTGCCATCAGTGAGTCGGGAGTGGGTCAGGGAGGGTCCTACGAGCAGTACTTC | CAISESGVGQGGSYEQYF
few | NA | TRBJ1-6 | TRBV20-1 | TGCAGTGCTAGTTCTGTGCAGGGCAATTCACCCCTCCACTTT | CSASSVQGNSPLHF
once | TRBD1 | TRBJ1-5 | TRBV9 | TGTGCCAGCAGCGTAGTGGGACAGGGTAGCAATCAGCCCCAGCATTTT | CASSVVGQGSNQPQHF
once | NA | TRBJ2-1 | TRBV19 | TGTGCCAGTAGTATAGTGGGCAGGGGCTACTACAATGAGCAGTTCTTC | CASSIVGRGYYNEQFF
NA | NA | TRBJ2-7 | TRBV19 | TGTGCCAGTAGTATAGAATCGGGGTTGTCCTACGAGCAGTACTTC | CASSIESGLSYEQYF
NA | NA | TRBJ1-2 | TRBV7-3 | TGTGCCAGCAGCGCGAACGCGGCTGGGGGCGATGGCTACACCTTC | CASSANAAGGDGYTF
NA | TRBD1 | TRBJ1-4 | TRBV4-1 | TGCGCCAGCAGCTCTACAGGGGTGTCAAATGAAAAACTGTTTTTT | CASSSTGVSNEKLFF
NA | NA | TRBJ2-7 | TRBV21-1 | TGTGCCAGCAGCAGCCCGGACTGGTACGAGCAGTACTTC | CASSSPDWYEQYF
NA | TRBD2 | TRBJ2-6 | TRBV19 | TGTGCCAGTAGTCCACGGGGGACTAGCACTTCTGGGGCCAACGTCCTGACTTTC | CASSPRGTSTSGANVLTF
few | TRBD1 | TRBJ1-1 | TRBV29-1 | TGCAGCGTTTCACCGACAGGGAGTACCACTGAAGCTTTCTTT | CSVSPTGSTTEAFF
NA | NA | TRBJ2-1 | TRBV25-1 | TGTGCCAGCAGCCCTCCGACTACGTCCTTCTACAATGAGCAGTTCTTC | CASSPPTTSFYNEQFF
NA | NA | TRBJ1-5 | TRBV19 | TGTGCCAGTAGTATCTTAGTGAATAGCAATCAGCCCCAGCATTTT | CASSILVNSNQPQHF
NA | NA | TRBJ2-7 | TRBV5-1 | TGCGCCAGCAGCTTGGGGACAGAGTTCGCCTACGAGCAGTACTTC | CASSLGTEFAYEQYF